There are a few counts of the clone carrying this TCR beta chain. Its matching antigen is unknown. One end of the junction is discordant with germline, which a read error may explain. TCRdb ran MiXCR on the 5' RACE reads and lists one entry per CDR3 protein. The data hold some 130,000 distinct CDR3 sequences, with roughly 15% observed a single time. This record belongs to a study of T-cell memory formation after mild COVID-19. Study findings and constraints: Mostly located in CM and EM were contracting CD4+ clones, with contracting CD8+ clones located in EMRA.

This CDR3 region has 14 residues. Germline values: CDR1 SGHVS, CDR2 FQNEAQ. This sequence was found in an adult woman who had mild COVID-19 (a few samples of this study predate the infection). Cell type and time point are not known. The sample was PBMCs or a T cell subset sorted from them (not recorded which). This chain links TRBV7-8 with TRBJ2-7, with TRBD1 as a possible D gene (6 bases). The CDR3 sequence is CASSLVDSSLPNLF. CDR3 DNA sequence: TGTGCCAGCAGCTTAGTGGACAGCTCTTTGCCGAATCTCTTC.